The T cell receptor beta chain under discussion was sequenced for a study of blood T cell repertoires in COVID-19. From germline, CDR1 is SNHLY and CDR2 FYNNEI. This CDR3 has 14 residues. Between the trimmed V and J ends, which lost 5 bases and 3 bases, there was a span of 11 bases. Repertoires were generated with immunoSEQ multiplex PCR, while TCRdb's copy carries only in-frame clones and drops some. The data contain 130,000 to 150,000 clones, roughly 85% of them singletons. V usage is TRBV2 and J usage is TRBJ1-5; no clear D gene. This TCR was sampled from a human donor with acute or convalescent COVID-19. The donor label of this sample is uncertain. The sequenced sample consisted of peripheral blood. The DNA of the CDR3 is TGTGCCAGCAGTCCCAAGGAGACCAATCAGCCCCAGCATTTT. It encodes CASSPKETNQPQHF.